What follows are 32 T cell receptor beta chains derived from one specimen sequenced in a study of shared clonotypes between healthy human individuals. Sequenced by immunoSEQ multiplex PCR; TCRdb stores in-frame clones only, minus some. The profile covers 950,000 to 1,100,000 clones, with approximately 76% appearing a single time and roughly 1.4% taken by the ten largest. Sequencing was carried out using memory CD4+ T cells sorted from blood. Subset specified: CD45RA-negative fraction. The receptors stem from a man aged 18-30 years in good health.

J is TRBJ1-2 and V is TRBV6-5; D not resolved. This CDR3 has 15 amino acids. V lost 6 bases to trimming and J lost 0 bases, with 14 bases between them. CDR1 is MNHEY and CDR2 is SVGAGI in the germline V gene. CDR3 DNA: TGTGCCAGCAGGAATTTGGGTACAGCTAACTATGGCTACACCTTC. Its protein product is CASRNLGTANYGYTF.

This chain uses TRBV5-1 with TRBJ2-3; weak D call: TRBD2 (5 bases). The CDR3 has 15 residues. Germline loops: CDR1 SGHRS, CDR2 YFSETQ. V was shortened by 3 bases and J by 4 bases, with 15 bases between the two germline ends. CDR3 sequence (DNA): TGCGCCAGCAGCTCGACGGAGGTCCTGGCAGATACGCAGTATTTT. It codes for CASSSTEVLADTQYF.

This chain uses TRBV5-8 with TRBJ1-5; D not certain. This CDR3 is 15 amino acids long. Trimming left V 0 bases short and J 5 bases short, with 12 bases between. Germline CDR1 and CDR2: SGHTS and YDEGEE. Written as DNA, the CDR3 is TGTGCCAGCAGCTTGGGAGTAGTCCTCGATCAGCCCCAGCATTTT. This sequence encodes CASSLGVVLDQPQHF.

The V gene is TRBV7-9, the J gene TRBJ2-5; D could derive from TRBD1 or TRBD2 (5 bases each). Trimming shortened V by 3 bases and J by 5 bases, and 16 bases separated the two germline ends. Germline values: CDR1 SEHNR, CDR2 FQNEAQ (reference sequence). The CDR3 has 15 amino acids. The CDR3 region is CASSLKRTEGETQYF. Written as DNA, the CDR3 is TGTGCCAGCAGCTTGAAGAGGACTGAGGGGGAGACCCAGTACTTC. Full variable domain (remainder filled in from reference TRBV7-9 and TRBJ2-5): DTGVSQNPRHKITKRGQNVTFRCDPISEHNRLYWYRQTLGQGPEFLTYFQNEAQLEKSRLLSDRFSAERPKGSFSTLEIQRTEQGDSAMYLCASSLKRTEGETQYFGPGTRLLVL.

The rearrangement links TRBV27 to TRBJ2-2; 8 positions match TRBD2. The length of the CDR3 is 14 residues. Looked up from germline, CDR1 is MNHEY and CDR2 is SMNVEV (reference sequence). V was clipped by 5 bases and J by 4 bases; unmatched bases: 3. The CDR3 DNA follows: TGTGCCAGCAGTACCGGACTAGCCACCGGGGAGCTGTTTTTT. Amino acids: CASSTGLATGELFF.

This chain links TRBV30 with TRBJ1-6, with D unresolved. The V end was cut by 5 bases, the J end by 6 bases, with 20 bases between. Looked up from germline, CDR1 is GTSNPN and CDR2 is SVGIG (reference sequence). This CDR3 is 16 amino acids long. The CDR3 sequence: CAWSHRRYPFNSPLHF. The DNA for the CDR3 is TGTGCCTGGTCCCACCGCAGGTACCCCTTTAATTCACCCCTCCACTTT. Using reference TRBV30 and TRBJ1-6 for the parts outside the CDR3, the full variable domain is SQTIHQWPATLVQPVGSPLSLECTVEGTSNPNLYWYRQAAGRGLQLLFYSVGIGQISSEVPQNLSASRPQDRQFILSSKKLLLSDSGFYLCAWSHRRYPFNSPLHFGNGTRLTVT.

The chain joins TRBV5-5 to TRBJ2-5; D might be TRBD1 or TRBD2, each matching 5 bases. The CDR3 length is 13 residues. Looked up from germline, CDR1 is SGHKS and CDR2 is YYEKEE (reference sequence). The V end was cut by 4 bases, the J end by 1 base, with 8 bases between. CDR3 in amino acids: CASSPGTQETQYF. CDR3 nucleotide sequence: TGTGCCAGCAGCCCCGGGACCCAAGAGACCCAGTACTTC. Filled out from reference TRBV5-5 and TRBJ2-5, the complete variable domain reads DAGVTQSPTHLIKTRGQQVTLRCSPISGHKSVSWYQQVLGQGPQFIFQYYEKEERGRGNFPDRFSARQFPNYSSELNVNALLLGDSALYLCASSPGTQETQYFGPGTRLLVL.

A note on this clone: The junction departs from germline at one end; a sequencing error may be responsible. V usage is TRBV10-3 and J usage is TRBJ2-1, with TRBD1 identical over 7 bases. The germline CDR1 and CDR2 sequences are ENHRY and SYGVKD. This CDR3 spans 13 amino acids. CDR3 DNA sequence: TGTGCCATCAGTGAGTCGGGACAGATGGTCAGTGTCTTC. This encodes CAISESGQMVSVF.

Only a few counts were recorded for this clone. Additional DNA sequences in this sample encode the identical CDR3. The gene calls are TRBV11-2 and TRBJ2-5; 7 bases agree with TRBD2. CDR1 and CDR2 (germline): SGHAT, FQNNGV. CDR3 size: 15 residues. With V trimmed by 3 bases and J by 5 bases, 9 bases remained unmatched. The CDR3, as DNA: TGTGCCAGCAGCTTGTCTTCGGGAGGCGGGGAGACCCAGTACTTC. Its translation is CASSLSSGGGETQYF.

A few counts support this clone. The chain carries TRBV28 and TRBJ1-5; D gene unclear. V was shortened by 5 bases and J by 9 bases, with 11 bases between the two germline ends. CDR1 and CDR2 from the germline V gene are MDHEN and SYDVKM. The CDR3 sequence is 12 residues long. The CDR3 region is CASSPPALPQHF. CDR3 nucleotide sequence: TGTGCCAGCAGTCCCCCCGCTTTGCCCCAGCATTTT.

Remarks on this clone: A single base is all that separates this from a far larger clone, so a read error is likely. The chain is built from TRBV5-1 and TRBJ2-7; 9 bases fit TRBD1. The J segment lost 0 bases and the V segment lost 4 bases, leaving 2 bases of the junction unmatched. The length of the CDR3 is 14 residues. In germline, CDR1 is SGHRS, CDR2 YFSETQ. The CDR3 DNA reads TGCGCCAGCAGCATGACAGGGGGCTCCTACGAGCAGTACTTC. This translates into CASSMTGGSYEQYF.

This chain uses TRBV28 with TRBJ1-3; D not resolved. This CDR3 has 12 amino acids. V dropped 7 bases and J dropped 2 bases, with 6 bases sitting between them. CDR1 is MDHEN and CDR2 is SYDVKM in the germline V gene. The CDR3 region is CASTETGNTIYF. CDR3 DNA: TGTGCCAGCACGGAAACTGGAAACACCATATATTTT.

The V gene is TRBV5-1, the J gene TRBJ2-3, with a possible D match to TRBD2 (5 bases). V lost 4 bases and J 6 bases, leaving 12 bases between the germline ends. This CDR3 contains 13 residues. CDR1 and CDR2 (germline): SGHRS, YFSETQ. The CDR3 here is CASSAGHPDTQYF. The CDR3 DNA reads TGCGCCAGCAGCGCGGGTCACCCCGATACGCAGTATTTT.

This clone was counted many times. This chain links TRBV28 with TRBJ1-2; D not certain. Germline loops: CDR1 MDHEN, CDR2 SYDVKM. The CDR3 totals 14 residues. V lost 2 bases to trimming and J lost 8 bases, with 15 bases between them. The CDR3 region is CASSLVKTLRGYTF. CDR3 nucleotides: TGTGCCAGCAGTTTAGTTAAGACTCTTCGGGGCTACACCTTC.

The chain carries TRBV7-9 and TRBJ2-5, with 9 bases identical to TRBD2. The CDR3 is 15 amino acids. Trimming removed 5 bases from V and 7 bases from J; junction bases left unmatched: 11. CDR1 and CDR2 (germline): SEHNR, FQNEAQ (reference sequence). CDR3 DNA: TGTGCCAGCAGCCCTTGGGAGCGGGGGGTCCTGACCCAGTACTTC. Its translation is CASSPWERGVLTQYF.

This clone was seen a handful of times. J is TRBJ2-2 and V is TRBV4-3; perhaps TRBD2 as D (7 bases). CDR3 length: 16 amino acids. Germline values: CDR1 LGHNA, CDR2 YSLEER. V shed 4 bases and J shed 4 bases, with 16 bases lying between them. The CDR3 is CASSPRGAGSTGELFF. Written as DNA, the CDR3 is TGCGCCAGCAGCCCCCGGGGGGCAGGTTCCACCGGGGAGCTGTTTTTT.

This CDR3 is CASRQGYGYTF. As DNA, the CDR3 is TGTGCCAGCAGACAGGGCTATGGCTACACCTTC. The rearrangement uses TRBV6-5 and TRBJ1-2; possible D gene TRBD1, 6 bases. Germline loops: CDR1 MNHEY, CDR2 SVGAGI. V dropped 6 bases and J dropped 4 bases, with 6 bases sitting between them. The CDR3 is 11 amino acids.

This clone was picked up one time. V gene TRBV5-1 combines with J gene TRBJ1-6, with D possibly TRBD1 on 6 matching bases. Trimming pared 0 bases from V and 4 bases from J, leaving 11 bases between. Per germline, CDR1 SGHRS and CDR2 YFSETQ. This CDR3 has 16 residues. Here the CDR3 reads CASSLVPQGYNSPLHF. In DNA, the CDR3 is TGCGCCAGCAGCTTGGTTCCACAGGGTTATAATTCACCCCTCCACTTT.

This clone was recorded a few times. This chain links TRBV7-9 with TRBJ2-2; D is perhaps TRBD1 (6 bases). The CDR3 length is 15 residues. Looked up from germline, CDR1 is SEHNR and CDR2 is FQNEAQ (reference sequence). Trimming removed 4 bases at V and 4 bases at J, with 13 bases between. DNA for the CDR3: TGTGCCAGCAGCTCGATCAGGGGTCGCACCGGGGAGCTGTTTTTT. It yields the protein CASSSIRGRTGELFF.

The chain is built from TRBV19 and TRBJ2-1; TRBD2 is a possible D gene (7 bases). This CDR3 contains 13 residues. Germline V gives CDR1 LNHDA, CDR2 SQIVND (reference sequence). The ends were cut back, 6 bases at V and 2 bases at J, with 8 bases in the middle. CDR3 protein: CASRRGPYNEQFF. DNA of the CDR3: TGTGCCAGTAGGCGGGGGCCCTACAATGAGCAGTTCTTC.

The chain combines TRBV5-5 with TRBJ1-5, with D possibly being TRBD1 (5 bases). This CDR3 contains 15 residues. The germline V and J ends were trimmed by 4 bases and 6 bases, with 17 bases remaining between them. Looked up from germline, CDR1 is SGHKS and CDR2 is YYEKEE (reference sequence). The DNA for the CDR3 is TGTGCCAGCAGCCGCTCGCAGGGCCTCCCTCAGCCCCAGCATTTT. Amino acids: CASSRSQGLPQPQHF.

This clone was detected a few times. The J gene is TRBJ2-1, the V gene TRBV7-9, with D maybe TRBD2 (5 bases). Germline CDR1 reads SEHNR; CDR2 reads FQNEAQ (reference sequence). CDR3 length: 17 residues. Trimming pared 5 bases from V and 0 bases from J, leaving 17 bases between. The CDR3 region has the DNA TGTGCCAGCAGCCCCGGAGGCGGCCCTAGCTCCTACAATGAGCAGTTCTTC. Translated, it gives CASSPGGGPSSYNEQFF.

In nucleotides, the CDR3 is TGCGCCAGCAGCCAAGACCTACAGCTCTCCTATAATTCACCCCTCCACTTT. Translation gives CASSQDLQLSYNSPLHF. The chain joins TRBV4-1 to TRBJ1-6; unclear D gene. Germline V gives CDR1 MGHRA, CDR2 YSYEKL. This CDR3 has 17 amino acids. Trimming took off 0 bases at V and 0 bases at J, with 9 bases between the two ends.

This rearrangement joins TRBV5-4 to TRBJ1-2; 8 bases align to TRBD1. Germline V lookup: CDR1 SGHNT, CDR2 YYREEE (reference sequence). This CDR3 has 13 amino acids. J was trimmed by 5 bases and V by 6 bases; bases with no gene match: 6. The CDR3 DNA reads TGTGCCAGCAACCTTGGACAGGGATATGGCTACACCTTC. It specifies CASNLGQGYGYTF.

The J gene is TRBJ2-3, the V gene TRBV7-1; the D gene could be TRBD1 or TRBD2 (6 bases each). TRBV7-1 is annotated as an ORF whose role is uncertain. The CDR3 spans 15 residues. The V end was cut by 5 bases, the J end by 3 bases, with 15 bases between. CDR3 residues: CASSRQDGGTDTQYF. DNA of the CDR3: TGTGCCAGCAGCCGACAGGATGGAGGGACAGATACGCAGTATTTT.

The rearrangement links TRBV6-6 to TRBJ1-2; 9 bases are shared with TRBD1. CDR3 length equals 13 residues. Trimming took 11 bases from V and 5 from J; bases not matched to a gene: 9. CDR1 MNHNY and CDR2 SVGAGI come from the germline V gene (reference sequence). This CDR3 reads CASTGGTLYGYTF. The CDR3 DNA reads TGTGCCTCGACAGGGGGAACTCTTTATGGCTACACCTTC.

This clone was recorded once. The genes are TRBV6-1 and TRBJ1-5, with D perhaps TRBD1 (5 bases). From germline, CDR1 is MNHNS and CDR2 SASEGT. The CDR3 has 14 residues. Trimming cost V 3 bases and J 6 bases, with 12 bases left between them. CDR3 residues: CASSEQGWGQPQHF. The CDR3 bases are TGTGCCAGCAGTGAGCAGGGTTGGGGTCAGCCCCAGCATTTT.

V is TRBV7-8 and J is TRBJ2-1; D may be TRBD1 (5 bases). The CDR3 covers 16 residues. V lost 5 bases and J lost 7, with 21 bases in between. Germline V CDR1 and CDR2: SGHVS, FQNEAQ. For the CDR3, the DNA is TGTGCCAGCAGCCAAGAATCAGGCTCCTCAGGGAATGAGCAGTTCTTC. This sequence encodes CASSQESGSSGNEQFF.

The V call is TRBV27, the J call TRBJ2-1, with D maybe TRBD2 (6 bases). Trimming removed 7 bases at V and 5 bases at J, with 9 bases between. CDR1 is MNHEY, CDR2 SMNVEV, per germline (reference sequence). This CDR3 has 12 residues. CDR3 protein: CASTAGNNEQFF. The CDR3 DNA sequence: TGTGCCAGCACGGCGGGAAACAATGAGCAGTTCTTC.

V and J are TRBV27 and TRBJ1-1; no clear D. CDR1 and CDR2 (germline): MNHEY, SMNVEV (reference sequence). Trimming took off 8 bases at V and 7 bases at J, with 14 bases between the two ends. This CDR3 comprises 12 residues. Here the CDR3 reads CASHTWENEAFF. CDR3 bases: TGTGCCAGCCACACGTGGGAGAATGAAGCTTTCTTT.

The rearrangement links TRBV7-2 to TRBJ1-2, with D uncertain. V was trimmed by 0 bases and J by 7 bases, leaving 6 bases between them. From germline, CDR1 is SGHTA and CDR2 FQGNSA. CDR3 size: 12 residues. The CDR3 DNA is TGTGCCAGCAGCTTAGCAGAGGCTGGCTACACCTTC. It is translated as CASSLAEAGYTF.

This sequence joins TRBV30 and TRBJ2-6; 7 bases line up with TRBD2. J was trimmed by 2 bases and V by 8 bases; bases with no gene match: 15. Germline-derived CDR1 and CDR2 are GTSNPN and SVGIG (reference sequence). The CDR3 loop spans 17 amino acids. The CDR3 nucleotides read TGTGCCCTATCCGGTAGTCGGGGAGGGCCTGGGGCCAACGTCCTGACTTTC. Residues: CALSGSRGGPGANVLTF.